This TCR beta chain was documented in a study of blood T cell repertoires in COVID-19. The CDR3 contains 15 residues. V dropped 3 bases and J dropped 8 bases, with 16 bases sitting between them. Germline values: CDR1 LGHNA, CDR2 YSLEER. TCRdb's table, derived via immunoSEQ multiplex PCR, lists solely in-frame clones and lacks some. Here the sample spans about 230,000 clones, about four fifths being singletons. V is TRBV4-3 and J is TRBJ1-4; the D gene is possibly TRBD1 (5 bases). The receptor was isolated from a man aged 50-60 years with active or convalescent COVID-19. Material: peripheral blood. CDR3 region: CASSQGGRGGEKLFF. Written as DNA, the CDR3 is TGCGCCAGCAGCCAGGGGGGTCGGGGAGGGGAAAAACTGTTTTTT.